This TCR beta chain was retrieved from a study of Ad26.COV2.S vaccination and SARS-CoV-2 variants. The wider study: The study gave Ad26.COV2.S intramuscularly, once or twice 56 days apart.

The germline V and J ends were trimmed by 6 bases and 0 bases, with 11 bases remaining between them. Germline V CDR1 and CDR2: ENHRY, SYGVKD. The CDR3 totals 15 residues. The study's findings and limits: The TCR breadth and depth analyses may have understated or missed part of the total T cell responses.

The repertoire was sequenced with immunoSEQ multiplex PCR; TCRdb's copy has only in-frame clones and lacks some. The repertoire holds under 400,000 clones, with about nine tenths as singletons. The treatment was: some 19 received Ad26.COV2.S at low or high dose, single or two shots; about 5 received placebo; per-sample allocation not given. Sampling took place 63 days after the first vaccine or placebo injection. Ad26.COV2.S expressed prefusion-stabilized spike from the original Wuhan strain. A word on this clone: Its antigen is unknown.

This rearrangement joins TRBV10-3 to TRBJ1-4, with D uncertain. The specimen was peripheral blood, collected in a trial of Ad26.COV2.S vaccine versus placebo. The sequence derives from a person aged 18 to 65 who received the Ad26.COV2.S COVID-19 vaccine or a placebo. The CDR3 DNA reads TGTGCCATCAGGCACTCAGGTGCAACTAATGAAAAACTGTTTTTT. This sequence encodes CAIRHSGATNEKLFF.